These T cell receptor beta chains were read from a single sample in a study of blood T cell repertoires in COVID-19. Method: immunoSEQ multiplex PCR; TCRdb's copy keeps in-frame clones and lacks some. In the table there are about 260,000 clones, about 88% of which are singletons. Sequences were obtained from PBMCs or T cells enriched from blood (not recorded which). These receptor sequences come from a woman aged 45 to 65 who had recovered from COVID-19. CDR3s include the opening cysteine and the closing phenylalanine or tryptophan. Fields, in order: V gene, clone size, D gene, J gene, CDR3 DNA, CDR3 protein. D genes are given only for firm matches. Clone sizes are given selectively: once, few, many, or a class where the clone is expanded.

TRBV7-8,.,TRBD1,TRBJ1-3,TGTGCCAGCAGCTGGACAGGGGGGAGCTCTGGAAACACCATATATTTT,CASSWTGGSSGNTIYF
TRBV6-1,.,.,TRBJ1-4,TGTGCCAGCAGTGAGGGCCGGTATGAAAAACTGTTTTTT,CASSEGRYEKLFF
TRBV30,.,.,TRBJ1-1,TGTGCCTGGAACATGGTGCAGTCTGAAGCTTTCTTT,CAWNMVQSEAFF
TRBV7-9,.,TRBD1,TRBJ1-1,TGTGCCAGCCGTCGGGGGACAGCCACTGAAGCTTTCTTT,CASRRGTATEAFF
TRBV3-1/TRBV3-2,.,.,TRBJ1-4,TGTGCCAGCAGCCAAAATAACCAGATCGGGGATAAACTGTTTTTT,CASSQNNQIGDKLFF
TRBV19,.,TRBD2,TRBJ2-1,TGTGCCGGGTCGGGTATGCGGGAGAGCTATGAGCAGTTCTTC,CAGSGMRESYEQFF
TRBV12-3/TRBV12-4,.,TRBD1,TRBJ1-2,TGTGCCAGCACCGCGACAGGGGGCTATGGCTACACCTTC,CASTATGGYGYTF
TRBV28,.,.,TRBJ1-6,TGTGCCAGCAATTTATGGGGACCGGGACAAGGGGCAAAAGAGGGTTCACCCCTCCACTTT,CASNLWGPGQGAKEGSPLHF
TRBV6-5,.,.,TRBJ1-2,TGTGCCAGCAGTTACTCGGGAGCATATGGCTACACCTTC,CASSYSGAYGYTF
TRBV18,.,.,TRBJ2-3,TGTGCCAGCTCACCGGCTTTTCCTTATACGCAGTATTTT,CASSPAFPYTQYF
TRBV28,.,.,TRBJ1-5,TGTGCCAGCAGCCCCGGGGGGCCCAGCAATCAGCCCCAGCATTTT,CASSPGGPSNQPQHF
TRBV4-2,once,TRBD2,TRBJ2-7,TGTGCCAGCAGCCAAGATGGGCTAGCGGAGATCTCCTACGAGCAGTACTTC,CASSQDGLAEISYEQYF
TRBV27,.,TRBD2,TRBJ2-7,TGTGCCAGCAGTTCCACCCCTAGCGGGAGGAGTTCATACGAGCAGTACTTC,CASSSTPSGRSSYEQYF